Below, one T cell receptor (beta chain) is given with its context. The antigen is not known. Repertoires were generated with immunoSEQ multiplex PCR, while TCRdb's copy carries only in-frame clones and drops some. The top ten hold 4.7% of the sample, which has about 69,000 clones, approximately 80% seen once. This record comes from a study of early stage breast cancer tumors. The trim removed 3 bases at V and 4 bases at J, leaving 2 bases unmatched. The CDR3 length is 14 residues. Germline V gives CDR1 SEHNR, CDR2 FQNEAQ (reference sequence). Overall study results and limits: In about 90% of the 16 patients, blood comparison separated tumor from normal breast. Functional markers like CD4, CD8 and FOXP3 were missed in bulk sequencing. Commonly generated sequences made up most enriched TCRB sequences shared between patients.

This TCR was sampled from a person between 35 and 49 years old with breast cancer. The chain recombines TRBV7-9 with TRBJ2-5; 10 bases map to TRBD2. Sequenced material: blood. DNA of the CDR3: TGTGCCAGCAGCTTTAGCGGGAGGAGAGAGACCCAGTACTTC. It specifies CASSFSGRRETQYF.